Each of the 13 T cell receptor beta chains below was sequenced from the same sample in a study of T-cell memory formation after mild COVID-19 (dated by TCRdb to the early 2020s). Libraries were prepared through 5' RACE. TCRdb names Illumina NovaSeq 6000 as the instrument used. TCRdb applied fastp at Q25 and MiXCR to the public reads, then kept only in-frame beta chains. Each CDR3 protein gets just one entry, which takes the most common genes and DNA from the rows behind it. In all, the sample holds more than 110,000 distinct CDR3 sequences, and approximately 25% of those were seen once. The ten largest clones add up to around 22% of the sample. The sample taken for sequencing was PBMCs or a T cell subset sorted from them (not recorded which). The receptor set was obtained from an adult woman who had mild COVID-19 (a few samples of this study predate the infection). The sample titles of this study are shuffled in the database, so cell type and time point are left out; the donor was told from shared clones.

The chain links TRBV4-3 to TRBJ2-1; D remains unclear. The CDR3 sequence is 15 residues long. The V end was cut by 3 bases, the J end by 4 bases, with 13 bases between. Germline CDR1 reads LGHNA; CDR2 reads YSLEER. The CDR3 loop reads CASSQSRVDYNEQFF. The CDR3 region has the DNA TGCGCCAGCAGCCAGTCCCGGGTGGATTACAATGAGCAGTTCTTC.

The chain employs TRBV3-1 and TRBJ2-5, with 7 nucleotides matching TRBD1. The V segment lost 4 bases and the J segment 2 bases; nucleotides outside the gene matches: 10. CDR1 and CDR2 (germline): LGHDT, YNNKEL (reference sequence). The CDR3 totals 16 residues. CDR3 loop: CASSRPGQMEQETQYF. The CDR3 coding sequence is TGTGCCAGCAGCCGTCCGGGACAGATGGAACAAGAGACCCAGTACTTC.

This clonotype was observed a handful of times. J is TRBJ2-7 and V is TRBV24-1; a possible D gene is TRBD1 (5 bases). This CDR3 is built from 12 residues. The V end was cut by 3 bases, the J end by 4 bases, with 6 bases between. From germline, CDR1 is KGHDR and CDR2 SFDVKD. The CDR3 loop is CATSDTGYEQYF. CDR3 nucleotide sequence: TGTGCCACCAGTGATACAGGATACGAGCAGTACTTC.

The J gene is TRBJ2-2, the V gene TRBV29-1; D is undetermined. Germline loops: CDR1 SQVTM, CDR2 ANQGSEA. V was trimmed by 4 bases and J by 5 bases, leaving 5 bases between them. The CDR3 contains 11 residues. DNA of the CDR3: TGCAGCGTTGTCCAGACCGGGGAGCTGTTTTTT. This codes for CSVVQTGELFF.

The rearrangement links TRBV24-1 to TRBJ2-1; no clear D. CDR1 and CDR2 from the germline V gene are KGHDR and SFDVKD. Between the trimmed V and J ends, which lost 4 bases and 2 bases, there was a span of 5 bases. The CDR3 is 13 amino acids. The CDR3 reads CATSDWTYNEQFF. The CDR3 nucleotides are TGTGCCACCAGTGACTGGACCTACAATGAGCAGTTCTTC.

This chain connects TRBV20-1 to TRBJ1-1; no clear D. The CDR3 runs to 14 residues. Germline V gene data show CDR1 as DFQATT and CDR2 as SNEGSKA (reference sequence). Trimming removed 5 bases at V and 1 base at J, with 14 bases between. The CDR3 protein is CSAGSGMRNTEAFF. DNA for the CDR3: TGCAGTGCTGGGTCGGGGATGAGGAACACTGAAGCTTTCTTT.

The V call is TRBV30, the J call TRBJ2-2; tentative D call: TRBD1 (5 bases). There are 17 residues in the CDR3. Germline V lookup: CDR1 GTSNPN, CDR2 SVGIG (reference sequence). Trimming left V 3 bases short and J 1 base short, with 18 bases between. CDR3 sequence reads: CAWSYEGAFRNTGELFF. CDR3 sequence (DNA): TGTGCCTGGAGCTACGAAGGGGCGTTCAGGAACACCGGGGAGCTGTTTTTT.

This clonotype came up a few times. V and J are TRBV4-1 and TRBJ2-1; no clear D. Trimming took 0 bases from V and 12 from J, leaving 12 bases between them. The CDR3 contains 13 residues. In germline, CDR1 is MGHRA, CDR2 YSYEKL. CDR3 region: CASSQESVFGQFF. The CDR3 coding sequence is TGCGCCAGCAGCCAAGAGTCGGTTTTCGGGCAGTTCTTC.

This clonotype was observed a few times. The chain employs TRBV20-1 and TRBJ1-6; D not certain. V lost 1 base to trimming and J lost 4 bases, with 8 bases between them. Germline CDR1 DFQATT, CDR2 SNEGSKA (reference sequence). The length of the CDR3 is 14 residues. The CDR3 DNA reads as TGCAGTGCTAGAGGCCGGCATTATAATTCACCCCTCCACTTT. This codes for CSARGRHYNSPLHF.

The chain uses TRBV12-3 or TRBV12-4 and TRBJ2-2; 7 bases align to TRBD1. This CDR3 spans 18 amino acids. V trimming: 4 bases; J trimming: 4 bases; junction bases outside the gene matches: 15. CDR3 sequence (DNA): TGTGCCAGCAGTTCCCTACGCTTGACAGGGCCGGGCACCGGGGAGCTGTTTTTT. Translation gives CASSSLRLTGPGTGELFF.

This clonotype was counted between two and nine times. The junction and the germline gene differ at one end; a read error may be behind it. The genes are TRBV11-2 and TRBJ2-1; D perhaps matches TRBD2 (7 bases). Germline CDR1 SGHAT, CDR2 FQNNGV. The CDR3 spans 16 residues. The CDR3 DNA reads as TGTGCCAGCAGCTTAGGCCCGGGGGGCTCCGACAATGAGCAGTTCTTC. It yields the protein CASSLGPGGSDNEQFF.

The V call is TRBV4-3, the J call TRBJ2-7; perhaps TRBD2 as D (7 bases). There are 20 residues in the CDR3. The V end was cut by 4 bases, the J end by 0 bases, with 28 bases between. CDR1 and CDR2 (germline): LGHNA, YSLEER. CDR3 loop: CASSPGPLQGGDFSSYEQYF. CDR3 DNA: TGCGCCAGCAGCCCAGGACCCCTCCAAGGGGGGGACTTCAGCTCCTACGAGCAGTACTTC.

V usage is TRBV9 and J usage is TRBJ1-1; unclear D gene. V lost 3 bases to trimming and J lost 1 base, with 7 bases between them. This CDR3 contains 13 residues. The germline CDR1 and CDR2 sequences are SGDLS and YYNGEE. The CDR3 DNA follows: TGTGCCAGCAGCGAATGGGGGAACACTGAAGCTTTCTTT. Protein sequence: CASSEWGNTEAFF.